This TCR beta chain emerged from a study of tumor and adjacent non-tumor tissue in lung cancer. Background on the study: The cohort had approximately 12 adenocarcinoma, a couple of squamous cell and 1 small cell patients. Study-level points and caveats: TCR diversity was significantly greater in tumor than normal lung tissue. Shorter survival was associated with higher TCR diversity in tumors.

This CDR3 comprises 17 residues. Trimming cost V 0 bases and J 8 bases; bases outside gene matches: 13. Germline CDR1 and CDR2: SGHRS and YFSETQ. TCRbeta libraries were built with three rounds of nested PCR, modified from ARM-PCR. TCRdb redid the calling of the multiplex PCR reads with MiXCR, one entry per CDR3 protein. The sample holds 50,000 to 60,000 distinct CDR3 sequences, around two thirds seen once. This sample's RNA came from whole unsorted tissue. This non-tumor lung sample came from over 3 cm beyond the tumor edge. Chemotherapy-naive patients with new lung cancer underwent thoracic surgery in China, August–late 2014. As concerns this clonotype: What it recognizes is unknown. A read error may be the cause here, since a much bigger clone is one base away.

The origin of this receptor is a woman aged 55-70 years with non-small cell lung cancer. The rearrangement links TRBV5-1 to TRBJ2-3; the match to TRBD1 covers 9 bases. Material for sequencing was distant non-tumor lung tissue. The CDR3 nucleotides read TGCGCCAGCAGCTTGGCCTGGACAGGGGATGGAGCAGTTACGCAGTATTTT. Amino acids: CASSLAWTGDGAVTQYF.